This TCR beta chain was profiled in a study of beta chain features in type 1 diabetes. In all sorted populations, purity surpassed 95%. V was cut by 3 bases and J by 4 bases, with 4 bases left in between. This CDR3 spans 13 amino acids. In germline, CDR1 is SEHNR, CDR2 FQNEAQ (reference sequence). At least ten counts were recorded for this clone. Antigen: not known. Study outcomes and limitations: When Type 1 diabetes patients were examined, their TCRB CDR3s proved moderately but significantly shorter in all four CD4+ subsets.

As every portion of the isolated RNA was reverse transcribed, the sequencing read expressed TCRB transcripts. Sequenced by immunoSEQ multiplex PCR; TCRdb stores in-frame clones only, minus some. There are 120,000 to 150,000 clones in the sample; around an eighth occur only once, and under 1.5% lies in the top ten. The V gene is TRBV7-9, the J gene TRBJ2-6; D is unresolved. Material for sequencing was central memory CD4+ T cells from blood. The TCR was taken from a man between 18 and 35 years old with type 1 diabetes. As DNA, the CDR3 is TGTGCCAGCAGCTTCGGAGGGGCCAACGTCCTGACTTTC. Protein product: CASSFGGANVLTF.